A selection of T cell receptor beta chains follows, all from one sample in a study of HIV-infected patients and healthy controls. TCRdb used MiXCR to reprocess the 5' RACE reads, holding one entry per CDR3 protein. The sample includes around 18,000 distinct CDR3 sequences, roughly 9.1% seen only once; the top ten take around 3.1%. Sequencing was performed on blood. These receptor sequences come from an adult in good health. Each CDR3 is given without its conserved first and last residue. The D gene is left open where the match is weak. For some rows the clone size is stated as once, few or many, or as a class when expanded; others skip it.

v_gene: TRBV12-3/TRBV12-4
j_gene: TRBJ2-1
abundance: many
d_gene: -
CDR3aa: ASSPQGGPRTHNEQF

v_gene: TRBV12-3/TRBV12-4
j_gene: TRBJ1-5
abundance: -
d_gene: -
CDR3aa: ASRGPSGNQPQH

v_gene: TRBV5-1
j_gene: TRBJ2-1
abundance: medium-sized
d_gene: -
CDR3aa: ASSPGQNNEQF

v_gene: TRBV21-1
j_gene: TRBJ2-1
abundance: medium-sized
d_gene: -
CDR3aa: ASSGGTGKNSYNEQF

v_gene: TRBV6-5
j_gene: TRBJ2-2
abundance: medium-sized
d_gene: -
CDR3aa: ASRFRVTRTPGSCF

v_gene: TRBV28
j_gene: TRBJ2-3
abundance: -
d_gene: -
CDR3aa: ASSLIGQSSTDTQY

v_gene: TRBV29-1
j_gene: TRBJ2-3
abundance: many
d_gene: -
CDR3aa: SMGEPTDTQY

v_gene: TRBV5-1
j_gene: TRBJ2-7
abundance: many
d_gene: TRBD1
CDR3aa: ASSPGTGGDEQY

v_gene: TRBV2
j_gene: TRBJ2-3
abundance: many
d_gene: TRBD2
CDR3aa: ASSRGVLAGVTDTQY

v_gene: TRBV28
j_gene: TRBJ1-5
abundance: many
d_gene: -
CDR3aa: ASSLENGRQPQH

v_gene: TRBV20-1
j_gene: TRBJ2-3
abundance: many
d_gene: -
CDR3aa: SPKGWGDTQY

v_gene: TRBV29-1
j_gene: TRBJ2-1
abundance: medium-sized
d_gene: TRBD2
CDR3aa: SVEVAGGPDNEQF

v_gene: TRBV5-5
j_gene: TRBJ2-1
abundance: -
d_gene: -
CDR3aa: ASNPSPAGYNEQF

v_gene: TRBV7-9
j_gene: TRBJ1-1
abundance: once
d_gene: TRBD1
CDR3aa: ASSPGQLEAF

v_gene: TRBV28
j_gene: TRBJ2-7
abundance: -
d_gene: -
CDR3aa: ASSQTGTSYEQY

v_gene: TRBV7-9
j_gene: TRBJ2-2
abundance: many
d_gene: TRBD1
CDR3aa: ASSSNRQGASGELF

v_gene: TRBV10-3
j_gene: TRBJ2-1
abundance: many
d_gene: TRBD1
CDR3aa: AINPGGPDNEQF

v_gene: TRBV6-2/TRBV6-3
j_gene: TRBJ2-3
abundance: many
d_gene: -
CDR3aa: ASSLLTSSTDTQY

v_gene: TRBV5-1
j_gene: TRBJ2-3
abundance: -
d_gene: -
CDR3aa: ASSSPEPTDTQY

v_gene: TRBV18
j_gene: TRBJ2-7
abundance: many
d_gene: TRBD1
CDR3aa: ASSPDETGWTRSSYEQY

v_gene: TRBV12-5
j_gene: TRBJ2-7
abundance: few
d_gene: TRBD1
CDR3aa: ASGPGQGYEQY

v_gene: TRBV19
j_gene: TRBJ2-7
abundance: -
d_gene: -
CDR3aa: ASSIAGRAYEQY

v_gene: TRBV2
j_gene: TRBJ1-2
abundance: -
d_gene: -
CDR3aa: ASSERAPNYGYT

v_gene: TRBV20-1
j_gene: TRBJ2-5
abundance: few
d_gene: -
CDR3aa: SARDLDQGI

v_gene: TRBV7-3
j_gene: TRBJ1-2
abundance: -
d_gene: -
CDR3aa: ASSPGGGQDYGYT

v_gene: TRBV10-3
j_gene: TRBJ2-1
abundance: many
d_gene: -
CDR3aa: AISESREWNEQF

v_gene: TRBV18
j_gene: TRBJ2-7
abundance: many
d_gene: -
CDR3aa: ASSPAASYEQY

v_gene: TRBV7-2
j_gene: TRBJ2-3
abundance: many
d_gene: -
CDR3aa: ASSRPADTQY

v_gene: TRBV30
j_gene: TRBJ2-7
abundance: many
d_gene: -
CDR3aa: AWGENEQY

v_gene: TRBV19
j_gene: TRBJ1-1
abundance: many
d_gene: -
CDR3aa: ASSIGNTEAF

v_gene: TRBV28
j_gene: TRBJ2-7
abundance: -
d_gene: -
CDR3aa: ASSLNDRPGEQY

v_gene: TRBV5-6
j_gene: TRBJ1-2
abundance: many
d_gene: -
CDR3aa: ASSFPSGAGDGYT

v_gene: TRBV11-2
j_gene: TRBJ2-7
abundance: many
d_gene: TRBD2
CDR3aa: ASKAPGGEQY

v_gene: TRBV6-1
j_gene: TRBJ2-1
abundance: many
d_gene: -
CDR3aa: ASSTLGGSYNEQF

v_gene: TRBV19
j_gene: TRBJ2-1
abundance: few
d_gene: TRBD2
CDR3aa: ASSIVGGRSSYNEQF

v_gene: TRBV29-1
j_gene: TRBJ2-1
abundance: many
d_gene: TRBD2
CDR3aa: SVDGREASSYNEQF

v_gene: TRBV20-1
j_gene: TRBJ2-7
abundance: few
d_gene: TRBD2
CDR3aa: SARTSGISEQY